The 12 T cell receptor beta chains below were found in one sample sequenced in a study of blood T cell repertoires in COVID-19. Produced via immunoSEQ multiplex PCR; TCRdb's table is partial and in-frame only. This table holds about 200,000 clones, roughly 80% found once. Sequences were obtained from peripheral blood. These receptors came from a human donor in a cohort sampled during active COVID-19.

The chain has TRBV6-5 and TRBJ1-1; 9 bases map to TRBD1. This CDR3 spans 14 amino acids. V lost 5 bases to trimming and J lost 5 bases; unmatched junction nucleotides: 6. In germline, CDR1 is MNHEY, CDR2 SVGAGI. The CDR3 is CASSPDRGGTEAFF. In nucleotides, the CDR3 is TGTGCCAGCAGTCCGGACAGGGGTGGAACTGAAGCTTTCTTT.

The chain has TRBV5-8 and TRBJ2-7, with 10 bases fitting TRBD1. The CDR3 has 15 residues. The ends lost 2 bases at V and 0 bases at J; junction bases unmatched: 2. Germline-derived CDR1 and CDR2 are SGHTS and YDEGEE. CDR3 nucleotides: TGTGCCAGCAGCTTTGGGACAGGGGCCTCCTACGAGCAGTACTTC. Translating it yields CASSFGTGASYEQYF.

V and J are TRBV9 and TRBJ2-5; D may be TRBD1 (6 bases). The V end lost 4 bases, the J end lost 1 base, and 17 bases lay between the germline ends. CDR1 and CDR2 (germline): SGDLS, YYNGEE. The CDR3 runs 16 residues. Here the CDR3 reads CASSLGVRDTQETQYF. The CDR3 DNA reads TGTGCCAGCAGCCTCGGCGTCCGGGACACCCAAGAGACCCAGTACTTC.

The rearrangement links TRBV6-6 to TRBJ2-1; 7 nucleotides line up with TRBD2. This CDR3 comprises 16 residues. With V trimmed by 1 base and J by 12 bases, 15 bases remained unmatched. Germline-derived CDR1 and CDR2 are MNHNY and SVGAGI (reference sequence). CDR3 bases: TGTGCCAGCAGTTACTTCGGGGCTAGCGGCCCTCAAGGGCAGTTCTTC. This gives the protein CASSYFGASGPQGQFF.

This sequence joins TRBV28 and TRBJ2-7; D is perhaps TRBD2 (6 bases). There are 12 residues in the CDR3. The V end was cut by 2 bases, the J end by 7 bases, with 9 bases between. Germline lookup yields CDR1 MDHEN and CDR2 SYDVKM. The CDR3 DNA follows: TGTGCCAGCAGTTTAATGGCGGGGGAGCAGTACTTC. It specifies CASSLMAGEQYF.

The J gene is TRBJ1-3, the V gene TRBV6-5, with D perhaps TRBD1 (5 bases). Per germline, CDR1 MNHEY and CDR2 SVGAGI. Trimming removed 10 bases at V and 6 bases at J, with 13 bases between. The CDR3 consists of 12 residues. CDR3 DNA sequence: TGTGCCACCTCCAAAGGGGAAAACACCATATATTTT. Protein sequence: CATSKGENTIYF.

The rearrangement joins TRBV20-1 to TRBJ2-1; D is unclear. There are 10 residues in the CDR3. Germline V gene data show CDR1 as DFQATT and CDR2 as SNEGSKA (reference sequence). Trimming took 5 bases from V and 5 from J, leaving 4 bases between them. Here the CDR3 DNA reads TGCAGTGCTCGCGACAATGAGCAGTTCTTC. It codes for CSARDNEQFF.

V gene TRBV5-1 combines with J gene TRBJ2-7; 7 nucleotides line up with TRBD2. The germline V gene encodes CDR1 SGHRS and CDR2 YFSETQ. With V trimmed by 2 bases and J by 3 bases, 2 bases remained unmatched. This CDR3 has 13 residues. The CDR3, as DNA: TGCGCCAGCAGCTTAACGGGAGGCTACGAGCAGTACTTC. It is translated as CASSLTGGYEQYF.

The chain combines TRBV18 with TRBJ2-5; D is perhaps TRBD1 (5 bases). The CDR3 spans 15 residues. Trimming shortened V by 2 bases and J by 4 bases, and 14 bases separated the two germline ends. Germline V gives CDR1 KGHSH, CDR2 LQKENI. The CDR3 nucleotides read TGTGCCAGCTCACCATACATGGGGCAAGGAGAGACCCAGTACTTC. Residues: CASSPYMGQGETQYF.

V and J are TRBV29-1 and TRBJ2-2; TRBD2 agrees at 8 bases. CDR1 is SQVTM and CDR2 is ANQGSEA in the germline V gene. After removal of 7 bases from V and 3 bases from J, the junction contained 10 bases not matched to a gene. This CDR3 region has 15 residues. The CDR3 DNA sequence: TGCAGCGACCATACTAGCGGAAATTACACCGGGGAGCTGTTTTTT. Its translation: CSDHTSGNYTGELFF.

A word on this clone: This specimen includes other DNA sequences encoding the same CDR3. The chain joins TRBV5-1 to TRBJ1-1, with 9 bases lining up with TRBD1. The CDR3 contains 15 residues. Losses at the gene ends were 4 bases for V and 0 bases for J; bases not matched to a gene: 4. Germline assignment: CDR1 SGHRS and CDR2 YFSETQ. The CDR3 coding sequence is TGCGCCAGCAGCCCCCGGACAGGGGTGAACACTGAAGCTTTCTTT. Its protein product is CASSPRTGVNTEAFF.

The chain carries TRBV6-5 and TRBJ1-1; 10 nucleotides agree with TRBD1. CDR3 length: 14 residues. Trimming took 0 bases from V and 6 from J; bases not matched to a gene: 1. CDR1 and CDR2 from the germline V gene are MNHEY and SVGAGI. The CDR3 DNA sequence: TGTGCCAGCAGTTACTCGGGACAGGGGCCTGAAGCTTTCTTT. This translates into CASSYSGQGPEAFF.